The 3 T cell receptor beta chains below come from one sample, sequenced in a study of early T cells in non-severe SARS-CoV-2 infection. TCRdb analysed the 5' RACE reads with MiXCR anew, one entry per CDR3 protein. The data contain tens of thousands of distinct CDR3 sequences, 7.1% of them singletons. Sequences were obtained from whole blood. These receptors came from an adult who was a healthcare worker with PCR-confirmed SARS-CoV-2 infection or an uninfected control (not recorded which).

This clonotype has ten or more counts. J is TRBJ1-4 and V is TRBV4-3, with D perhaps matching TRBD1 (5 bases). The CDR3 spans 14 residues. Per germline, CDR1 LGHNA and CDR2 YSLEER. V gave up 5 bases and J gave up 3 bases, with 10 bases separating them. DNA of the CDR3: TGCGCCAGCAGCAAAGGGGAGGCTAATGAAAAACTGTTTTTT. The encoded protein is CASSKGEANEKLFF.

This clonotype has ten or more counts. The CDR3: CAISGQGPFYYGYTF. The CDR3 coding sequence is TGTGCCATCAGCGGACAGGGCCCCTTTTACTATGGCTACACCTTC. J is TRBJ1-2 and V is TRBV10-3; 8 nucleotides match TRBD1. This CDR3 comprises 15 residues. The germline V gene has CDR1 ENHRY and CDR2 SYGVKD. V trimming: 6 bases; J trimming: 3 bases; junction bases outside the gene matches: 9.

The genes are TRBV7-6 and TRBJ2-3, with a possible D match to TRBD1 (6 bases). Deletions cut 6 bases from V and 1 base from J, with 8 bases between. CDR3 length equals 13 residues. CDR1 and CDR2 (germline): SGHVS, FNYEAQ. CDR3: CASRGHGTDTQYF. DNA of the CDR3: TGTGCCAGCAGGGGACATGGCACAGATACGCAGTATTTT.